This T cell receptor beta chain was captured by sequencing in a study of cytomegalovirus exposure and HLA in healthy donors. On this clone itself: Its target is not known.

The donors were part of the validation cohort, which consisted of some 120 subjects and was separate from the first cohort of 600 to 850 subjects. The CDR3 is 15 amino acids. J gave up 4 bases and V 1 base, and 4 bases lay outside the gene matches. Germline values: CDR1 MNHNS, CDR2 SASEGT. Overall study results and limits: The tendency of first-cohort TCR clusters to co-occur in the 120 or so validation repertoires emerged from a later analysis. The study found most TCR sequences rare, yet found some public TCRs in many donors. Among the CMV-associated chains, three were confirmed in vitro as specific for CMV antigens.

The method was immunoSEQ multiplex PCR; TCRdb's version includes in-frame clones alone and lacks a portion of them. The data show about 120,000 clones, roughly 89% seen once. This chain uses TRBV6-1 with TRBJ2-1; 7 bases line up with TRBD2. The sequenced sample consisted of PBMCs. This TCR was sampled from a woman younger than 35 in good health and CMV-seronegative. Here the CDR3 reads CASSEEPSGYNEQFF. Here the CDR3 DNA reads TGTGCCAGCAGTGAAGAACCTAGCGGTTACAATGAGCAGTTCTTC.